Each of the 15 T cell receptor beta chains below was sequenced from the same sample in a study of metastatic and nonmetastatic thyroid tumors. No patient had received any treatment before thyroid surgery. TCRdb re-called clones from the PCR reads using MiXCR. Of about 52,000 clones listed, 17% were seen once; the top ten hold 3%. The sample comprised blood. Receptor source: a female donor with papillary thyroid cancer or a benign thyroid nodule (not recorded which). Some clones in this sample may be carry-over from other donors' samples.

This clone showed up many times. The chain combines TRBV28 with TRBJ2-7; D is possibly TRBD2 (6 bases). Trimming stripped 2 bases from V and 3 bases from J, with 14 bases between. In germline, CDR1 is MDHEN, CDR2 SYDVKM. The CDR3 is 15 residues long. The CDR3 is CASSLVAAVFYEQYF. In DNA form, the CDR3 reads TGTGCCAGCAGTTTAGTAGCGGCTGTTTTCTACGAGCAGTACTTC.

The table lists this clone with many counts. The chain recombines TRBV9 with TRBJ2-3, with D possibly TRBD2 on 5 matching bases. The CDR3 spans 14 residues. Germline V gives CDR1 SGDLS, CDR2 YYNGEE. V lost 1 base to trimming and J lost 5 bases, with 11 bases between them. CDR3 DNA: TGTGCCAGCAGCGTAACCGGGATAGTAGATACGCAGTATTTT. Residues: CASSVTGIVDTQYF. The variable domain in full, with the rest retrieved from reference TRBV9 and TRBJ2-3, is DSGVTQTPKHLITATGQRVTLRCSPRSGDLSVYWYQQSLDQGLQFLIQYYNGEERAKGNILERFSAQQFPDLHSELNLSSLELGDSALYFCASSVTGIVDTQYFGPGTRLTVL.

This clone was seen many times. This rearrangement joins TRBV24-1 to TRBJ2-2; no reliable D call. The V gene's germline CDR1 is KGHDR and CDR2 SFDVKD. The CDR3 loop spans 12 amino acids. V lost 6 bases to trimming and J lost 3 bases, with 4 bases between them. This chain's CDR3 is CATSLHTGELFF. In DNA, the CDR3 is TGTGCCACCAGTTTGCACACCGGGGAGCTGTTTTTT.

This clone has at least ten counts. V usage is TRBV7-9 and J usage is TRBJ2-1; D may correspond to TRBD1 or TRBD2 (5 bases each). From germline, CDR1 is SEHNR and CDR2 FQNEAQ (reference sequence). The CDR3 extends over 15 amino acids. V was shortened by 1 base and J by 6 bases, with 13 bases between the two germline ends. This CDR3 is CASSLVGEISNEQFF. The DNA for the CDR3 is TGTGCCAGCAGCTTAGTAGGGGAGATAAGCAATGAGCAGTTCTTC.

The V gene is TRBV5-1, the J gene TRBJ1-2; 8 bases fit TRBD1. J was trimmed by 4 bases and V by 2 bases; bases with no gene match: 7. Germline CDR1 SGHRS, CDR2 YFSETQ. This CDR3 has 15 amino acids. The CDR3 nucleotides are TGCGCCAGCAGCTTTACCGGGACAGGTGCCTATGGCTACACCTTC. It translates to CASSFTGTGAYGYTF.

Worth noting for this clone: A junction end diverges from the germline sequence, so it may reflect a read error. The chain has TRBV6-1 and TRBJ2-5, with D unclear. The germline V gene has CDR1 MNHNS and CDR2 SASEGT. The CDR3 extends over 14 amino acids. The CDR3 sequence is CAGSETLVRETQYF. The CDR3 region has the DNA TGTGCCGGCAGTGAAACCCTTGTCCGGGAGACCCAGTACTTC.

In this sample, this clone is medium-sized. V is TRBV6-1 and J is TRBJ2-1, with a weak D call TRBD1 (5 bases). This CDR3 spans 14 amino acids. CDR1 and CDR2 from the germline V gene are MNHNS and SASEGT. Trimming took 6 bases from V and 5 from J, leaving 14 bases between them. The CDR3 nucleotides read TGTGCCAGCAGCTACCAGGGATTCCACAATGAGCAGTTCTTC. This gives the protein CASSYQGFHNEQFF.

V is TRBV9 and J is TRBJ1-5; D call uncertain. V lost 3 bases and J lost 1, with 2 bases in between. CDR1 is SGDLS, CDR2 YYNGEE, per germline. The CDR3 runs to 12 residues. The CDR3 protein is CASSGSNQPQHF. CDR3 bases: TGTGCCAGCAGCGGGAGCAATCAGCCCCAGCATTTT.

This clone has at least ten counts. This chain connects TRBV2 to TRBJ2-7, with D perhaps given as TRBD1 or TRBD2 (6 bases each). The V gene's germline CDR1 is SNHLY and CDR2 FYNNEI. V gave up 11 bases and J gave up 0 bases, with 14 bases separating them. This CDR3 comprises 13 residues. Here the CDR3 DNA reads TGTGCCTTGTCGGGGGCATTCTCCTACGAGCAGTACTTC. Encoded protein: CALSGAFSYEQYF.

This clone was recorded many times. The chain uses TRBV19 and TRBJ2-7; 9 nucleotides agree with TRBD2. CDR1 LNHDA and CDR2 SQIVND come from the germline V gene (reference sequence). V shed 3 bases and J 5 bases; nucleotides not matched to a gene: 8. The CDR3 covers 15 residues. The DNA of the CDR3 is TGTGCCAGTAGTATGAAGGCGGGAGGGCCTCACGAGCAGTACTTC. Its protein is CASSMKAGGPHEQYF.

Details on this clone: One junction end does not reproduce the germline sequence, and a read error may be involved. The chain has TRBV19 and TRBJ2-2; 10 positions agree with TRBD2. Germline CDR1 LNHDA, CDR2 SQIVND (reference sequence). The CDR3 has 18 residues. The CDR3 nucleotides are TGTGCCAGTAGTATAGGCCTGCTAGCGGGAGTTACCACCGGGGAGCTTTTTTTT. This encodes CASSIGLLAGVTTGELFF.

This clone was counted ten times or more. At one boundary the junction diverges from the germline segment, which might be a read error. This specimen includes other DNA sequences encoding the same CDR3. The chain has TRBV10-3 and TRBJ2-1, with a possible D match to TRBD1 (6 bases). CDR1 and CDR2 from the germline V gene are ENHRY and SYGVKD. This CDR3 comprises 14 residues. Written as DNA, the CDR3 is TGTGCCATCTGTGACAGGAGCTCCTACAATGAGCAGTTCTTC. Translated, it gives CAICDRSSYNEQFF.

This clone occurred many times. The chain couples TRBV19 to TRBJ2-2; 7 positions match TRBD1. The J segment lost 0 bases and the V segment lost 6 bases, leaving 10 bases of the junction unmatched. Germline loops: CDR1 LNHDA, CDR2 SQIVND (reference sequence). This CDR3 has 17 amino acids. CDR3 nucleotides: TGTGCCAGTAGATACACAAGGGGGCGAACGAACACCGGGGAGCTGTTTTTT. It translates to CASRYTRGRTNTGELFF.

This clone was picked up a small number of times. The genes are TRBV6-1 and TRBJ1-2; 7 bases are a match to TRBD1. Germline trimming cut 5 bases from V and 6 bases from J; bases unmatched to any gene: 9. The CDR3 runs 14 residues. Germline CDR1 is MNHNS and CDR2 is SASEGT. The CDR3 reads CASSSNRGLDGYTF. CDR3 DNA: TGTGCCAGCAGTTCGAACAGGGGTTTGGATGGCTACACCTTC.

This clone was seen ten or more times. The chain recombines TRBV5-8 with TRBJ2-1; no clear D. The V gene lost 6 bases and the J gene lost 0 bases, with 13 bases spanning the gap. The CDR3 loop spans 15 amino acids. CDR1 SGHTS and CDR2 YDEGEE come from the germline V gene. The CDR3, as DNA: TGTGCCAGCATCCCGGCGGCTAGCTCCTACAATGAGCAGTTCTTC. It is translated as CASIPAASSYNEQFF.